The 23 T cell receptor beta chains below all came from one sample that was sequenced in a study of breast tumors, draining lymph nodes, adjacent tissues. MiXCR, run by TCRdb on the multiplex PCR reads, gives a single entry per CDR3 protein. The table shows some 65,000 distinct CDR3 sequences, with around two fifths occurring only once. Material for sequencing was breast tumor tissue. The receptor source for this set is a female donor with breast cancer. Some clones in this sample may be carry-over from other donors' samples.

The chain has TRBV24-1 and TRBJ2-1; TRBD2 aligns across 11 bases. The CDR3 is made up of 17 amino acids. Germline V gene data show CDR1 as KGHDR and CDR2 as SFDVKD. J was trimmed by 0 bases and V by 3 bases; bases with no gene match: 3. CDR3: CATSDASGGSSYNEQFF. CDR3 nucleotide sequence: TGTGCCACCAGTGATGCTAGCGGGGGGAGCTCCTACAATGAGCAGTTCTTC.

This CDR3 is CASSASGTGGSTDTQYF. CDR3 nucleotides: TGTGCCAGCAGTGCCTCCGGGACAGGGGGTTCCACAGATACGCAGTATTTT. This sequence joins TRBV2 and TRBJ2-3; 11 bases align to TRBD1. This CDR3 has 17 residues. The V gene's germline CDR1 is SNHLY and CDR2 FYNNEI. V dropped 4 bases and J dropped 2; count of bases not matched to a gene: 8.

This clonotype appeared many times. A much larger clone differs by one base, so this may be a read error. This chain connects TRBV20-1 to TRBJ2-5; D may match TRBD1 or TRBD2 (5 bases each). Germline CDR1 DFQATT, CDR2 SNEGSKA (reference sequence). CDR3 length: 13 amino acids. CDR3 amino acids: CSTRTQGQETQYF. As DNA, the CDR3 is TGCAGTACTAGAACCCAGGGCCAAGAGACCCAGTACTTC.

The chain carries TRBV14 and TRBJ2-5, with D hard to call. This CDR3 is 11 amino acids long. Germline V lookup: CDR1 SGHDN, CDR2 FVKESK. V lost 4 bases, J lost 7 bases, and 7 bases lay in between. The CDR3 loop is CASSPRLTQYF. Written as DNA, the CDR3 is TGTGCCAGCAGCCCGCGGTTGACCCAGTACTTC.

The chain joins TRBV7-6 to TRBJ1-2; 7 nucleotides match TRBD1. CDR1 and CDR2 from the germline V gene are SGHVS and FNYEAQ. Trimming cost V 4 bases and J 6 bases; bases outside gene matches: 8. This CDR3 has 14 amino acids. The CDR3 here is CASSSRTGHNGYTF. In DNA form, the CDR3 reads TGTGCCAGCAGCTCTAGGACAGGACATAATGGCTACACCTTC.

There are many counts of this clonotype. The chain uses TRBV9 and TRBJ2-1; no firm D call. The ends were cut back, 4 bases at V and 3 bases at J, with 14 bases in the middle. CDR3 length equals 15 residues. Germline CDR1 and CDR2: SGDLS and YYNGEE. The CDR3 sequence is CASSPRPSRYNEQFF. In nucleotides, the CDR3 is TGTGCCAGCAGCCCCCGGCCTAGTCGCTACAATGAGCAGTTCTTC.

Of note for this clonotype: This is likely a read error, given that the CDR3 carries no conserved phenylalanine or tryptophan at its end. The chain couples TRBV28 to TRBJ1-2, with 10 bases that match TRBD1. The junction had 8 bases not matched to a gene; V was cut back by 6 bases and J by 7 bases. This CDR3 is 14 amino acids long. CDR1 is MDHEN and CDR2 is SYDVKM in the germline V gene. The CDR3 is CASSLAGTGVGYTL. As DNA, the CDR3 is TGTGCCAGCAGCCTAGCCGGGACAGGGGTTGGCTACACCCTC.

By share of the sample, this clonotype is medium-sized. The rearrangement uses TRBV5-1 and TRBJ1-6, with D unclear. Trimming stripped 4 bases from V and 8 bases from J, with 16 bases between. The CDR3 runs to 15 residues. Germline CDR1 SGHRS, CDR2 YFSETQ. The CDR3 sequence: CASSALPDGDSPLHF. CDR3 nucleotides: TGCGCCAGCAGCGCACTACCGGACGGTGATTCACCCCTCCACTTT. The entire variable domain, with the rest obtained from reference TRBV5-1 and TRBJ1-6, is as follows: KAGVTQTPRYLIKTRGQQVTLSCSPISGHRSVSWYQQTPGQGLQFLFEYFSETQRNKGNFPGRFSGRQFSNSRSEMNVSTLELGDSALYLCASSALPDGDSPLHFGNGTRLTVT.

The CDR3 DNA follows: TGCAGTGCCTACGCCCCATCAACAGGGACCACTGAAGCTTTCTTT. Protein: CSAYAPSTGTTEAFF. The chain combines TRBV20-1 with TRBJ1-1; the D gene is possibly TRBD1 (6 bases). In germline, CDR1 is DFQATT, CDR2 SNEGSKA (reference sequence). V was clipped by 6 bases and J by 4 bases, with 21 bases between them. The CDR3 length is 15 residues.

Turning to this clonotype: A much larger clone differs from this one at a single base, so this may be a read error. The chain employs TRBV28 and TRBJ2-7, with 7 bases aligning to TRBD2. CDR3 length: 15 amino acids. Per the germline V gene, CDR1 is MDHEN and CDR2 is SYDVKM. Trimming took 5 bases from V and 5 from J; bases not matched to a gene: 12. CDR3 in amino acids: CASSLGRAGRNEQYF. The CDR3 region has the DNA TGTGCCAGCAGTCTCGGACGAGCGGGAAGGAACGAGCAGTACTTC.

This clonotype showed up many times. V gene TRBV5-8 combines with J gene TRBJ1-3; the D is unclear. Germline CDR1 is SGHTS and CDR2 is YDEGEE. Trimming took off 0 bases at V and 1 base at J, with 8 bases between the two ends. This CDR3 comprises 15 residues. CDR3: CASSLVLGSGNTIYF. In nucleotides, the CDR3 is TGTGCCAGCAGCTTGGTGTTGGGGTCTGGAAACACCATATATTTT.

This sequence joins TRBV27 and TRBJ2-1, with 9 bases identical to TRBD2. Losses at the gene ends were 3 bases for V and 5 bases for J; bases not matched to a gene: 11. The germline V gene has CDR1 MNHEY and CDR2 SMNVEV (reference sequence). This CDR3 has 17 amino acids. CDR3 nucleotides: TGTGCCAGCAGTTTGAGAGCGCGGCTAGCGGGGCACAATGAGCAGTTCTTC. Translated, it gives CASSLRARLAGHNEQFF.

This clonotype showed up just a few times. The CDR3 region has the DNA TGTGCCAGTAGTATCGGGACAGGTTTGAACACTGAAGCTTTCTTT. Translated: CASSIGTGLNTEAFF. The chain has TRBV19 and TRBJ1-1, with TRBD1 matching 8 bases. Germline trimming cut 3 bases from V and 0 bases from J; bases unmatched to any gene: 3. CDR1 and CDR2 from the germline V gene are LNHDA and SQIVND (reference sequence). The CDR3 sequence is 15 residues long.

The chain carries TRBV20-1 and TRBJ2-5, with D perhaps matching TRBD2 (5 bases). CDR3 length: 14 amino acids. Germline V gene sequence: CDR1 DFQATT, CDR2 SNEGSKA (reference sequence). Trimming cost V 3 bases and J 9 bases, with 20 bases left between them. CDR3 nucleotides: TGCAGTGCTAGCGACTCATCTAGTCCGGAGGCCCAGTACTTC. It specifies CSASDSSSPEAQYF.

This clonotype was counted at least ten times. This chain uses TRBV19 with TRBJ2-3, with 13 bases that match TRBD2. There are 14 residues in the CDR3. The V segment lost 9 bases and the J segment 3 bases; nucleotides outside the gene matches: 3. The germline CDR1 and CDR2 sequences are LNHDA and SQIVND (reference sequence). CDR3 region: CASRTSGGTDTQYF. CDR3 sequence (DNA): TGTGCCAGCAGGACTAGCGGGGGAACAGATACGCAGTATTTT.

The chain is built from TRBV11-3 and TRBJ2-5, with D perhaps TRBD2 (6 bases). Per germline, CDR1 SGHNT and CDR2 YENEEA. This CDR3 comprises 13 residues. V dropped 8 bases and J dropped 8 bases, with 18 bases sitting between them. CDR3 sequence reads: CASVQGDGTTQYF. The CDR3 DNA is TGTGCCAGCGTCCAAGGGGATGGGACTACCCAGTACTTC.

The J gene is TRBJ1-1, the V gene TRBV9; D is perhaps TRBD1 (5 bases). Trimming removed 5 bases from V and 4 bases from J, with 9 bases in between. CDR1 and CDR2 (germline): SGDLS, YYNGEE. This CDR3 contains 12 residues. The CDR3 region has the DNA TGTGCCAGCAGGGGGGTGAGCACTGAAGCTTTCTTT. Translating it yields CASRGVSTEAFF.

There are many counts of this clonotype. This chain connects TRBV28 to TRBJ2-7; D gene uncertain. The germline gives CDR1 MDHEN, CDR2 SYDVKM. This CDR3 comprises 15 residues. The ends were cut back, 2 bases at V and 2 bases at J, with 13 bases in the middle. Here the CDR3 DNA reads TGTGCCAGCAGTTTAAATAGAAACACTGCCTACGAGCAGTACTTC. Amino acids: CASSLNRNTAYEQYF.

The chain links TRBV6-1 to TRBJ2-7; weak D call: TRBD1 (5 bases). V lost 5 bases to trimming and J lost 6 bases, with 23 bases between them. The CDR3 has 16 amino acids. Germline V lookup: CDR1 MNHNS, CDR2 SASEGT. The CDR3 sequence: CASSHPPRGGLGEQYF. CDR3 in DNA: TGTGCCAGCAGTCACCCCCCTAGGGGCGGATTGGGCGAGCAGTACTTC.

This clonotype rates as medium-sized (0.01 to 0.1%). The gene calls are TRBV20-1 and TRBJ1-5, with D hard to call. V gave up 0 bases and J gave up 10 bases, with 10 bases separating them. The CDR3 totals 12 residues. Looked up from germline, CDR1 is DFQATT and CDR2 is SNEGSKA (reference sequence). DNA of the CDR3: TGCAGTGCTAGAGATCCAAACTCCCCCCAGCATTTT. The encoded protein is CSARDPNSPQHF.

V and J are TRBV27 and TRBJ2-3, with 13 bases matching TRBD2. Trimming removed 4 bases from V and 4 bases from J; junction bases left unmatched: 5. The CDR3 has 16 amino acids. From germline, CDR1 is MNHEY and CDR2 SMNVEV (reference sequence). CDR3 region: CASSSRLAGGADTQYF. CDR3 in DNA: TGTGCCAGCAGTTCACGACTAGCGGGAGGAGCAGATACGCAGTATTTT.

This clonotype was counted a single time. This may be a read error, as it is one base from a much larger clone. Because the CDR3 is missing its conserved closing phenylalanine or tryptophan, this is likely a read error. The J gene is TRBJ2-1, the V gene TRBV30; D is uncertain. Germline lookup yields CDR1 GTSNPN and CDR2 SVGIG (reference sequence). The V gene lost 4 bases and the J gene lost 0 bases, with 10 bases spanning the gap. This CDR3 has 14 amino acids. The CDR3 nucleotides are TGTGCCTGGACCCGCGGAACCTCCTACAATGAGCAGTTCTCC. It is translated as CAWTRGTSYNEQFS.

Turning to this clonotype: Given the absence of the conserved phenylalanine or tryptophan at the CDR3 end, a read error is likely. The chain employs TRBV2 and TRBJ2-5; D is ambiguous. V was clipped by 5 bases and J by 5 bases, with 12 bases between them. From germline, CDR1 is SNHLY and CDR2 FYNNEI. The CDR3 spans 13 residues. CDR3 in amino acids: CASSRMIGETQYY. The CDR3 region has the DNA TGTGCCAGCAGTAGGATGATCGGGGAGACCCAGTACTAC.